Below are 20 T cell receptor beta chains sequenced from a single sample in a study of PD-1 blockade in classical Hodgkin lymphoma. Sequencing used immunoSEQ multiplex PCR; TCRdb keeps in-frame clones, though not all of them. There are 6,000 to 9,500 clones in the sample; about 88% occur only once, and roughly 13% lies in the top ten. Every patient experienced relapse after autologous stem cell transplantation, and brentuximab vedotin exposure varied. Sequences were derived from peripheral blood mononuclear cells (PBMCs), sampled at baseline. The receptor set was obtained from a human donor with classical Hodgkin lymphoma.

The chain is built from TRBV10-2 and TRBJ2-5, with unresolved D. Germline V gene data show CDR1 as WSHSY and CDR2 as SAAADI. V was trimmed by 1 base and J by 10 bases, leaving 7 bases between them. CDR3 length equals 11 residues. CDR3 bases: TGCGCCAGCAGTGAGTGGGGAAGCCAGTACTTC. Residues: CASSEWGSQYF.

This clone appeared once. The CDR3 coding sequence is TGTGCCAGCAGCTTCGGCCCCGGCACAGATACGCAGTATTTT. It encodes CASSFGPGTDTQYF. The chain has TRBV7-2 and TRBJ2-3; D is unresolved. V gave up 3 bases and J gave up 1 base, with 8 bases separating them. Germline V gene data show CDR1 as SGHTA and CDR2 as FQGNSA. This CDR3 has 14 residues. The whole variable domain, remainder taken from reference TRBV7-2 and TRBJ2-3, is GAGVSQSPSNKVTEKGKDVELRCDPISGHTALYWYRQSLGQGLEFLIYFQGNSAPDKSGLPSDRFSAERTGGSVSTLTIQRTQQEDSAVYLCASSFGPGTDTQYFGPGTRLTVL.

The rearrangement links TRBV11-2 to TRBJ2-4; D uncertain. CDR1 is SGHAT and CDR2 is FQNNGV in the germline V gene. V was cut by 1 base and J by 0 bases, with 10 bases left in between. CDR3 length: 16 amino acids. The chain's CDR3 is CASSLGQVLAKNIQYF. CDR3 coding DNA: TGTGCCAGCAGCTTAGGACAAGTCTTAGCCAAAAACATTCAGTACTTC.

This chain links TRBV19 with TRBJ2-6; 7 bases match TRBD1. V lost 5 bases to trimming and J lost 2 bases; unmatched junction nucleotides: 0. CDR1 is LNHDA and CDR2 is SQIVND in the germline V gene (reference sequence). The CDR3 length is 14 residues. The CDR3 bases are TGTGCCAGTAGTGACAGGGCTGGGGCCAACGTCCTGACTTTC. Protein product: CASSDRAGANVLTF. Variable domain in full (rest from reference TRBV19 and TRBJ2-6): DGGITQSPKYLFRKEGQNVTLSCEQNLNHDAMYWYRQDPGQGLRLIYYSQIVNDFQKGDIAEGYSVSREKKESFPLTVTSAQKNPTAFYLCASSDRAGANVLTFGAGSRLTVL.

The J gene is TRBJ2-3, the V gene TRBV7-9; D not certain. CDR3 length: 11 amino acids. Germline V gene lookup returns CDR1 SEHNR and CDR2 FQNEAQ (reference sequence). V dropped 3 bases and J dropped 6 bases, with 4 bases sitting between them. CDR3 coding DNA: TGTGCCAGCAGCTTTGGTGATACGCAGTATTTT. Translating it yields CASSFGDTQYF.

As DNA, the CDR3 is TGTGCCAGCAGCTTGGGAGGGTCCTACAATGAGCAGTTCTTC. This sequence encodes CASSLGGSYNEQFF. The rearrangement uses TRBV7-2 and TRBJ2-1; TRBD2 matches 7 bases. V gave up 3 bases and J gave up 1 base; unmatched junction bases: 0. CDR1 and CDR2 from the germline V gene are SGHTA and FQGNSA. The CDR3 extends over 14 amino acids. Variable domain in full (rest from reference TRBV7-2 and TRBJ2-1): GAGVSQSPSNKVTEKGKDVELRCDPISGHTALYWYRQSLGQGLEFLIYFQGNSAPDKSGLPSDRFSAERTGGSVSTLTIQRTQQEDSAVYLCASSLGGSYNEQFFGPGTRLTVL.

The chain combines TRBV28 with TRBJ1-5; the D is unclear. Trimming took off 8 bases at V and 3 bases at J, with 20 bases between the two ends. Germline V gene data show CDR1 as MDHEN and CDR2 as SYDVKM. The CDR3 covers 16 residues. CDR3 protein: CASYNGGQALNQPQHF. CDR3 nucleotide sequence: TGTGCCAGCTATAACGGCGGGCAGGCGCTCAATCAGCCCCAGCATTTT. Full variable domain (outside the CDR3, taken from reference TRBV28 and TRBJ1-5): DVKVTQSSRYLVKRTGEKVFLECVQDMDHENMFWYRQDPGLGLRLIYFSYDVKMKEKGDIPEGYSVSREKKERFSLILESASTNQTSMYLCASYNGGQALNQPQHFGDGTRLSIL.

The chain couples TRBV4-3 to TRBJ2-2; 7 bases match TRBD1. V shed 1 base and J 0 bases; nucleotides not matched to a gene: 5. Germline V CDR1 and CDR2: LGHNA, YSLEER. The CDR3 is 17 amino acids. Written as DNA, the CDR3 is TGCGCCAGCAGCCAAGTCACAGGGGCGACGAACACCGGGGAGCTGTTTTTT. Its protein product is CASSQVTGATNTGELFF.

The chain is built from TRBV18 and TRBJ2-5; D gene uncertain. CDR3 size: 13 residues. Per the germline V gene, CDR1 is KGHSH and CDR2 is LQKENI. Trimming pared 5 bases from V and 5 bases from J, leaving 12 bases between. DNA of the CDR3: TGTGCCAGCTCATCCTTGGTTTTGGAGACCCAGTACTTC. This codes for CASSSLVLETQYF.

The rearrangement links TRBV7-2 to TRBJ1-2, with no clear D. Germline lookup yields CDR1 SGHTA and CDR2 FQGNSA. The CDR3 has 12 residues. V lost 3 bases, J lost 5 bases, and 7 bases lay in between. CDR3 loop: CASSFKEYGYTF. The CDR3 DNA sequence: TGTGCCAGCAGCTTTAAGGAGTATGGCTACACCTTC.

The chain combines TRBV5-4 with TRBJ2-1; 10 nucleotides match TRBD1. The CDR3 extends over 15 amino acids. CDR1 is SGHNT and CDR2 is YYREEE in the germline V gene (reference sequence). Trimming cost V 4 bases and J 8 bases; bases outside gene matches: 9. This CDR3 is CASSLGQGEVDEQFF. The CDR3 DNA is TGTGCCAGCAGCCTTGGACAGGGGGAGGTCGATGAGCAGTTCTTC.

The rearrangement links TRBV7-2 to TRBJ2-5; the D is unclear. The V gene's germline CDR1 is SGHTA and CDR2 FQGNSA. The CDR3 consists of 13 residues. V was trimmed by 1 base and J by 7 bases, leaving 10 bases between them. This CDR3 is CASSLEKWGTQYF. The CDR3, as DNA: TGTGCCAGCAGCTTAGAGAAGTGGGGGACCCAGTACTTC.

V usage is TRBV2 and J usage is TRBJ1-5; TRBD1 agrees at 7 bases. Germline loops: CDR1 SNHLY, CDR2 FYNNEI. CDR3 size: 15 residues. Trimming removed 8 bases from V and 3 bases from J; junction bases left unmatched: 10. This CDR3 is CASGLQGINNQPQHF. CDR3 nucleotides: TGTGCCAGCGGGCTACAGGGGATCAACAATCAGCCCCAGCATTTT.

V is TRBV5-4 and J is TRBJ2-5, with 9 positions matching TRBD2. CDR1 and CDR2 from the germline V gene are SGHNT and YYREEE (reference sequence). This CDR3 region has 16 residues. After removal of 4 bases from V and 1 base from J, the junction contained 8 bases not matched to a gene. In DNA, the CDR3 is TGTGCCAGCAGCCGCCGGGGTAGCGGGGGCCAAGAGACCCAGTACTTC. This codes for CASSRRGSGGQETQYF.

V is TRBV5-1 and J is TRBJ2-5; 13 nucleotides agree with TRBD2. CDR1 is SGHRS and CDR2 is YFSETQ in the germline V gene. The CDR3 consists of 15 residues. Trimming removed 3 bases from V and 5 bases from J; junction bases left unmatched: 4. CDR3 nucleotides: TGCGCCAGCAGCTCCCGACTAGCGGGAGGCGAGACCCAGTACTTC. Protein product: CASSSRLAGGETQYF.

V gene TRBV4-3 combines with J gene TRBJ2-3; TRBD2 agrees at 9 bases. Germline V gene sequence: CDR1 LGHNA, CDR2 YSLEER. The CDR3 extends over 18 amino acids. The V and J ends lost 2 bases and 3 bases, in that order; junction bases with no gene match: 12. CDR3 bases: TGCGCCAGCAGCCAAATCGGGGGCGGGAGGGTCGGGACAGATACGCAGTATTTT. It codes for CASSQIGGGRVGTDTQYF.

In this sample, this clone turned up a few times. The J gene is TRBJ1-1, the V gene TRBV28; a weak D match, TRBD1 (5 bases). CDR1 and CDR2 (germline): MDHEN, SYDVKM. Trimming shortened V by 7 bases and J by 12 bases, and 21 bases separated the two germline ends. This CDR3 is built from 13 residues. CDR3 region: CASTEDKTAGTFF. The CDR3, as DNA: TGTGCCAGCACCGAGGACAAAACAGCGGGAACTTTCTTT.

V is TRBV5-1 and J is TRBJ2-1, with TRBD2 identical over 13 bases. The CDR3 is 15 residues long. Germline loops: CDR1 SGHRS, CDR2 YFSETQ. The trim removed 3 bases at V and 10 bases at J, leaving 7 bases unmatched. Here the CDR3 reads CASSSGLAGAGEQFF. The CDR3 DNA sequence: TGCGCCAGCAGCTCCGGACTAGCGGGAGCCGGGGAGCAGTTCTTC.

The sample holds a few counts of this clone. The chain uses TRBV7-9 and TRBJ1-1, with D uncertain. The CDR3 covers 14 residues. Between the trimmed V and J ends, which lost 4 bases and 3 bases, there was a span of 12 bases. Germline CDR1 is SEHNR and CDR2 is FQNEAQ (reference sequence). For the CDR3, the DNA is TGTGCCAGCAGCTACCGGGCCCTGGACACTGAAGCTTTCTTT. This codes for CASSYRALDTEAFF. Looking up the rest from reference TRBV7-9 and TRBJ1-1 gives the full variable domain: DTGVSQNPRHKITKRGQNVTFRCDPISEHNRLYWYRQTLGQGPEFLTYFQNEAQLEKSRLLSDRFSAERPKGSFSTLEIQRTEQGDSAMYLCASSYRALDTEAFFGQGTRLTVV.

Written as DNA, the CDR3 is TGCGCCAGCCTTCGACAGGGCCTTAATGAAAAACTGTTTTTT. Residues: CASLRQGLNEKLFF. The chain recombines TRBV10-1 with TRBJ1-4, with 7 bases lining up with TRBD1. V lost 8 bases, J lost 4 bases, and 7 bases stayed unmatched. The CDR3 extends over 14 amino acids. Germline V CDR1 and CDR2: WNHNN, SYGVQD (reference sequence).